The next 4 T cell receptor beta chains were all read from a single sample in a study of blood T cell repertoires in COVID-19. The method was immunoSEQ multiplex PCR; TCRdb's version includes in-frame clones alone and lacks a portion of them. The table has 210,000 or so clones, more than 70% seen once; the top ten hold 2.8%. The sample taken for sequencing was peripheral blood. Receptors were obtained from a woman older than 75 with active or convalescent COVID-19.

The V and J genes are TRBV18 and TRBJ2-7; D unresolved. Looked up from germline, CDR1 is KGHSH and CDR2 is LQKENI. The CDR3 runs to 13 residues. Trimming removed 2 bases from V and 9 bases from J, with 14 bases in between. CDR3 DNA: TGTGCCAGCTCACCAAGTCGAGACTCGGGGCAGTACTTC. Amino acids: CASSPSRDSGQYF. Full variable domain (rest looked up from reference TRBV18 and TRBJ2-7): NAGVMQNPRHLVRRRGQEARLRCSPMKGHSHVYWYRQLPEEGLKFMVYLQKENIIDESGMPKERFSAEFPKEGPSILRIQQVVRGDSAAYFCASSPSRDSGQYFGPGTRLTVT.

This clone was found a few times. This chain connects TRBV6-6 to TRBJ1-5; TRBD1 is a possible D gene (6 bases). The germline V gene has CDR1 MNHNY and CDR2 SVGAGI (reference sequence). There are 15 residues in the CDR3. Trimming took off 5 bases at V and 7 bases at J, with 18 bases between the two ends. This CDR3 is CASSTGRQGSQPQHF. The CDR3, as DNA: TGTGCCAGCAGTACAGGACGTCAGGGGAGCCAGCCCCAGCATTTT.

This sequence joins TRBV19 and TRBJ2-1; 8 bases align to TRBD1. The CDR3 consists of 14 residues. Germline trimming cut 3 bases from V and 5 bases from J; bases unmatched to any gene: 3. The germline V gene has CDR1 LNHDA and CDR2 SQIVND (reference sequence). For the CDR3, the DNA is TGTGCCAGTAGTATTTGGGACAGGCACAATGAGCAGTTCTTC. It codes for CASSIWDRHNEQFF.

The J gene is TRBJ2-7, the V gene TRBV27, with 9 bases identical to TRBD1. This CDR3 comprises 16 residues. Germline CDR1 is MNHEY and CDR2 is SMNVEV (reference sequence). V shed 5 bases, J shed 3 bases, and the junction held 11 bases outside the gene matches. CDR3 DNA sequence: TGTGCCAGCAGTCTCTCTCTGGGACAGGGTCTCTACGAGCAGTACTTC. It yields the protein CASSLSLGQGLYEQYF.